This record concerns one T cell receptor beta chain sequence. The data stem from a study of blood T cell repertoires in COVID-19. Across the whole study: The United States, Italy and Spain were the sources of the acute and convalescent COVID-19 samples. Sample material is recorded as cDNA or gDNA derived from T cells, B-cell-depleted T cells, or PBMCs.

As originally analysed: For nucleated cells, counts were estimated from reference gene primer amplification. Clones were read by immunoSEQ multiplex PCR, and TCRdb kept only the in-frame ones, dropping some. V, J and clone size are those of that table, while D and trimming were read from the DNA. The sample lists fewer than 180,000 clones; roughly 85% were seen once. CDR3 size: 14 residues. With V trimmed by 4 bases and J by 4 bases, 5 bases remained unmatched. The V gene's germline CDR1 is MNHEY and CDR2 SVGAGI. Sequenced sample: peripheral blood. This sequence originates from a man between 65 and 79 years old with acute or convalescent COVID-19. J is TRBJ2-7 and V is TRBV6-5; 9 bases line up with TRBD1. CDR3 protein: CASSSMTGGYEQYF. The CDR3 bases are TGTGCCAGCAGTTCCATGACAGGGGGTTACGAGCAGTACTTC.